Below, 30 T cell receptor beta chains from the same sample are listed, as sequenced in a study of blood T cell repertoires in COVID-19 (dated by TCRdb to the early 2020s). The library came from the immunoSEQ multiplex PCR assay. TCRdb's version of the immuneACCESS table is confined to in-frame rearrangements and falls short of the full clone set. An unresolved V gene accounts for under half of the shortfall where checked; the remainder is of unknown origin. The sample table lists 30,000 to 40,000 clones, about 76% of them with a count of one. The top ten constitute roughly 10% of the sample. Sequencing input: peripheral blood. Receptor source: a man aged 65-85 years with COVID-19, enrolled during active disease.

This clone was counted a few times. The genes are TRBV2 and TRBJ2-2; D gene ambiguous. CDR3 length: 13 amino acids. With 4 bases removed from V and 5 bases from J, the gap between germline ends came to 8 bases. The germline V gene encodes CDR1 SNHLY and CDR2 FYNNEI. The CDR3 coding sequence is TGTGCCAGCAGTGTCTTGCAGACCGGGGAGCTGTTTTTT. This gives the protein CASSVLQTGELFF. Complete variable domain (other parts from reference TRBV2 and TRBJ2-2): EPEVTQTPSHQVTQMGQEVILRCVPISNHLYFYWYRQILGQKVEFLVSFYNNEISEKSEIFDDQFSVERPDGSNFTLKIRSTKLEDSAMYFCASSVLQTGELFFGEGSRLTVL.

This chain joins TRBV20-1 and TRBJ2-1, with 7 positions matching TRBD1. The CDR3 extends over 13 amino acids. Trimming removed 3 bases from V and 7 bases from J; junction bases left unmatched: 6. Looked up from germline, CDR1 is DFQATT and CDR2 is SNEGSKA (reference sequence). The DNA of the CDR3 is TGCAGTGCTAGTGAGGACAGGCCTAATGAGCAGTTCTTC. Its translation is CSASEDRPNEQFF.

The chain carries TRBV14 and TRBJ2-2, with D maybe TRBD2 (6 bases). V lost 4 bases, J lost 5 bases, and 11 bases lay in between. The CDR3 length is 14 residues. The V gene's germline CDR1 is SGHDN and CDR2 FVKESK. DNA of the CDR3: TGTGCCAGCAGCCTCCCGGAGGGAACCGGGGAGCTGTTTTTT. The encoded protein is CASSLPEGTGELFF.

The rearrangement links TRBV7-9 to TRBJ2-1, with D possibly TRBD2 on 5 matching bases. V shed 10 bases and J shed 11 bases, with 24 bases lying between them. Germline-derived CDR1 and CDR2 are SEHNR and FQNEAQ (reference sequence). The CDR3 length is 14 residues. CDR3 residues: CATTFSTGTMKQFF. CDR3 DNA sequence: TGTGCCACCACCTTCTCGACGGGAACAATGAAGCAGTTCTTC.

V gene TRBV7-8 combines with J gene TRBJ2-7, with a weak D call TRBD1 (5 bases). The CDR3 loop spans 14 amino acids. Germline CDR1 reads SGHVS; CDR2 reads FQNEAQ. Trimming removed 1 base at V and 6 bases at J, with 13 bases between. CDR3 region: CASSLEGFLLEQYF. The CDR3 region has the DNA TGTGCCAGCAGCTTAGAGGGGTTTCTTCTCGAGCAGTACTTC.

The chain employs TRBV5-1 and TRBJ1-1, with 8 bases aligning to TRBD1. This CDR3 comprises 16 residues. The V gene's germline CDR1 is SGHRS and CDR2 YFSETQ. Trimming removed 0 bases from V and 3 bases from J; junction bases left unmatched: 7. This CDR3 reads CASSLGGTGLDTEAFF. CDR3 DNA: TGCGCCAGCAGCTTGGGTGGGACAGGACTCGACACTGAAGCTTTCTTT.

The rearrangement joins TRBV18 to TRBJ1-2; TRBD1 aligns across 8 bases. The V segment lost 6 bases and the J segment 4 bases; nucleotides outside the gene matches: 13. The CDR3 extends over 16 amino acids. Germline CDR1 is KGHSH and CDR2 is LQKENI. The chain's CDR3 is CASSRQGPLPLYGYTF. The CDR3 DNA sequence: TGTGCCAGCTCTCGACAGGGGCCGCTTCCTCTCTATGGCTACACCTTC.

In DNA form, the CDR3 reads TGCGCCAGCAGTCTTAGCGGGAGAAACACCGGGGAGCTGTTTTTT. This encodes CASSLSGRNTGELFF. The chain carries TRBV4-1 and TRBJ2-2; 9 bases are shared with TRBD2. The CDR3 covers 15 residues. CDR1 and CDR2 (germline): MGHRA, YSYEKL. V was clipped by 6 bases and J by 2 bases; unmatched bases: 4.

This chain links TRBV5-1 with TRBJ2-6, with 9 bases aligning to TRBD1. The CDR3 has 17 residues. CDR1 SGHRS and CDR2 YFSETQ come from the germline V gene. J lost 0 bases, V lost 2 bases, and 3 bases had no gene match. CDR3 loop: CASSLQGAVSGANVLTF. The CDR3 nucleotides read TGCGCCAGCAGCTTACAGGGGGCCGTCTCTGGGGCCAACGTCCTGACTTTC.

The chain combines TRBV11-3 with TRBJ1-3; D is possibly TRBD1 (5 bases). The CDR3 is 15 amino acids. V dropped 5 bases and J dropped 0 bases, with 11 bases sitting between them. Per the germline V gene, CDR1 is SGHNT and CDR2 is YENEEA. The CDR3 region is CASSPGGTSGNTIYF. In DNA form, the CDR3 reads TGTGCCAGCAGCCCCGGGGGGACCTCTGGAAACACCATATATTTT. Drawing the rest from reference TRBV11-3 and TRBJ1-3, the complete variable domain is EAGVVQSPRYKIIEKKQPVAFWCNPISGHNTLYWYLQNLGQGPELLIRYENEEAVDDSQLPKDRFSAERLKGVDSTLKIQPAELGDSAVYLCASSPGGTSGNTIYFGEGSWLTVV.

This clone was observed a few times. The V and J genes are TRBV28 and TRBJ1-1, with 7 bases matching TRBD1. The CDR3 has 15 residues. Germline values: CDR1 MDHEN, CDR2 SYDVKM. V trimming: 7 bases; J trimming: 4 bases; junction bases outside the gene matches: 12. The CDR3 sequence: CASNGNRGRSTEAFF. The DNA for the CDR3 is TGTGCCAGCAACGGAAACAGGGGTAGGAGCACTGAAGCTTTCTTT.

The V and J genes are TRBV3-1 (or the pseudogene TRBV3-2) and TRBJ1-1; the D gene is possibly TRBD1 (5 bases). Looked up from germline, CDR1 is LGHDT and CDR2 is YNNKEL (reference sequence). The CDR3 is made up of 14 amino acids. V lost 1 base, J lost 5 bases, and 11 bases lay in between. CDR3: CASSQGGPWTEAFF. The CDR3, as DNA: TGTGCCAGCAGCCAAGGGGGCCCATGGACTGAAGCTTTCTTT.

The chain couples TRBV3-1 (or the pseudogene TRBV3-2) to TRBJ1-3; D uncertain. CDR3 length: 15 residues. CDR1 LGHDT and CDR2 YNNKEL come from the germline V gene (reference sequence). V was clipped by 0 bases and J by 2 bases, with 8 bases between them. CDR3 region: CASSQDGQTGNTIYF. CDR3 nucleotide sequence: TGTGCCAGCAGCCAAGATGGTCAGACTGGAAACACCATATATTTT.

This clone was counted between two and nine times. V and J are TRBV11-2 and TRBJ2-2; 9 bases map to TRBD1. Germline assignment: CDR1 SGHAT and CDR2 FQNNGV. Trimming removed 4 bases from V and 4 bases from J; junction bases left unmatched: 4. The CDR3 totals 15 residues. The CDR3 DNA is TGTGCCAGCAGCTCGGGACAGGGCCTCACCGGGGAGCTGTTTTTT. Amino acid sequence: CASSSGQGLTGELFF.

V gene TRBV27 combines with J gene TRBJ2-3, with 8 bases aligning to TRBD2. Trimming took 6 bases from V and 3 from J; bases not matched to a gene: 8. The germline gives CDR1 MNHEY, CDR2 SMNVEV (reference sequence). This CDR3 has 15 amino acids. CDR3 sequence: CASRAGGGGTDTQYF. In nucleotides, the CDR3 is TGTGCCAGCAGGGCGGGGGGAGGTGGTACAGATACGCAGTATTTT.

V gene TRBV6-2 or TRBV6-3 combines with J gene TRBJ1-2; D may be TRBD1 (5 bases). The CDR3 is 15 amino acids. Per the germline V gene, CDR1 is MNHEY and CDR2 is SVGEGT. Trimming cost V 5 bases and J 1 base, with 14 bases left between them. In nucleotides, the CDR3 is TGTGCCAGCAGTAGGACGGCGGGGGATAACTATGGCTACACCTTC. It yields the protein CASSRTAGDNYGYTF.

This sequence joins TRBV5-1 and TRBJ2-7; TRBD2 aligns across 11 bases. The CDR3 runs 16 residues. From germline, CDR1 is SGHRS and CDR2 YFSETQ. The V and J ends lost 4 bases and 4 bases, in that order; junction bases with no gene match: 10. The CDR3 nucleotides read TGCGCCAGCAGCAAAAAACTAGCGGGGGACGGTTACGAGCAGTACTTC. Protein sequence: CASSKKLAGDGYEQYF.

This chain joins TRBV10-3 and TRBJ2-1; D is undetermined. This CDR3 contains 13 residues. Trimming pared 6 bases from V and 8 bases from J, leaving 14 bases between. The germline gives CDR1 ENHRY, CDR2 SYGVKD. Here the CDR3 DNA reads TGTGCCATCAGGGAAGCTAGTATCTATGAGCAGTTCTTC. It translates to CAIREASIYEQFF.

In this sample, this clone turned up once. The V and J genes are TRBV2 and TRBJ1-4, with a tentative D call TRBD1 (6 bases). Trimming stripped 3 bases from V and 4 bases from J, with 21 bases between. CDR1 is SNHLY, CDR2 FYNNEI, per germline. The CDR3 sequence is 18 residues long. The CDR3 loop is CASSEPPAFQGGNEKLFF. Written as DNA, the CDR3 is TGTGCCAGCAGTGAGCCCCCGGCGTTTCAAGGGGGTAATGAAAAACTGTTTTTT.

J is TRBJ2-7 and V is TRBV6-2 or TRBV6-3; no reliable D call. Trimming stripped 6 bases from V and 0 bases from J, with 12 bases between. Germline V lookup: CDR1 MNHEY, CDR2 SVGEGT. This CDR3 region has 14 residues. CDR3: CASSPVFSSYEQYF. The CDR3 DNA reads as TGTGCCAGCAGCCCGGTCTTCAGCTCCTACGAGCAGTACTTC.

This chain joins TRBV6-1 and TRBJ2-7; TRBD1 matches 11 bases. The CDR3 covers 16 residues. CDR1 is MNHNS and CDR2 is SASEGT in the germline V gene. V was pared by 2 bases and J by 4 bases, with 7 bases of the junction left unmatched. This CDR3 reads CASSELGQGERYEQYF. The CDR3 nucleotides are TGTGCCAGCAGTGAACTGGGACAGGGGGAGAGGTACGAGCAGTACTTC.

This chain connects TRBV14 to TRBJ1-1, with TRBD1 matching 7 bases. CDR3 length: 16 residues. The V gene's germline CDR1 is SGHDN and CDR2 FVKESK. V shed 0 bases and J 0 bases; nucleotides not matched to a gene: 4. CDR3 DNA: TGTGCCAGCAGCCAAGATCTGGGACAGTTGAACACTGAAGCTTTCTTT. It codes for CASSQDLGQLNTEAFF.

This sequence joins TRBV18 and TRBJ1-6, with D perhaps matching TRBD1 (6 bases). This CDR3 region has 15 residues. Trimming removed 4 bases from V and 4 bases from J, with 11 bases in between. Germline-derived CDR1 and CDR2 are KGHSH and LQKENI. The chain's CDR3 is CASSLPTGYNSPLHF. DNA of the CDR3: TGTGCCAGCTCACTTCCTACAGGGTATAATTCACCCCTCCACTTT.

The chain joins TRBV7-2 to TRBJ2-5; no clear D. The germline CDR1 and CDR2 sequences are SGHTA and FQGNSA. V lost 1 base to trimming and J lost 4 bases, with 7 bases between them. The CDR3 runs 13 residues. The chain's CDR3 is CASSLGLRETQYF. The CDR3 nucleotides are TGTGCCAGCAGCTTAGGTCTAAGAGAGACCCAGTACTTC.

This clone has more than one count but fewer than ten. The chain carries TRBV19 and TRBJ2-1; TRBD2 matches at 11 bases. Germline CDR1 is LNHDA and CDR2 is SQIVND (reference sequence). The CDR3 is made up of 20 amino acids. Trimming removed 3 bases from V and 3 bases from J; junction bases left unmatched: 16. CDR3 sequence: CASSMRAPRVGLAGYNEQFF. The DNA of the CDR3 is TGTGCCAGTAGTATGAGGGCACCACGTGTTGGACTAGCGGGCTACAATGAGCAGTTCTTC.

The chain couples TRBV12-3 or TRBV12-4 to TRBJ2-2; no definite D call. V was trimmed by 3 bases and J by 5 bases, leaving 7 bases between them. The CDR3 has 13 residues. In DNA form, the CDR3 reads TGTGCCAGCAGTTTGAGTGCAACCGGGGAGCTGTTTTTT. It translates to CASSLSATGELFF.

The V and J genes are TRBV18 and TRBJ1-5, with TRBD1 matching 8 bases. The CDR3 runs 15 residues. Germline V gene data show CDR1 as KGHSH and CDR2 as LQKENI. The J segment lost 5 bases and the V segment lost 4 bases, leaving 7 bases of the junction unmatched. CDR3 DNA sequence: TGTGCCAGCTCACGAAGACAGGGGCCCGATCAGCCCCAGCATTTT. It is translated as CASSRRQGPDQPQHF.

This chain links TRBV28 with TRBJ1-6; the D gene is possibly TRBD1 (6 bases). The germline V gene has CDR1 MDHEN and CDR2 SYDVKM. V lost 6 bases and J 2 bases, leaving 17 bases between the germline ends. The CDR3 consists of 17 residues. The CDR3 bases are TGTGCCAGCAGCGATACAGGGAGTATCGCCTATAATTCACCCCTCCACTTT. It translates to CASSDTGSIAYNSPLHF. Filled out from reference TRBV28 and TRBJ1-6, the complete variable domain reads DVKVTQSSRYLVKRTGEKVFLECVQDMDHENMFWYRQDPGLGLRLIYFSYDVKMKEKGDIPEGYSVSREKKERFSLILESASTNQTSMYLCASSDTGSIAYNSPLHFGNGTRLTVT.

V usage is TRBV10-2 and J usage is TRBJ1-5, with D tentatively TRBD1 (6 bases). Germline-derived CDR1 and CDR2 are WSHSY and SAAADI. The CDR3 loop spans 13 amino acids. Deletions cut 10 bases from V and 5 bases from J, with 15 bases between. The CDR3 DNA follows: TGCGCCACTACAGGGTTGCCTGATCAGCCCCAGCATTTT. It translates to CATTGLPDQPQHF.

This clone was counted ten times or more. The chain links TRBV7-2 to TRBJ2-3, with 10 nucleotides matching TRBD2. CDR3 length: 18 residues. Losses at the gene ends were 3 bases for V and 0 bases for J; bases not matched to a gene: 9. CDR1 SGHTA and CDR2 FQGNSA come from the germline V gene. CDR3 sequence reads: CASSLGSGLAASTDTQYF. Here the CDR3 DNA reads TGTGCCAGCAGCTTGGGCTCCGGACTAGCGGCGAGCACAGATACGCAGTATTTT.